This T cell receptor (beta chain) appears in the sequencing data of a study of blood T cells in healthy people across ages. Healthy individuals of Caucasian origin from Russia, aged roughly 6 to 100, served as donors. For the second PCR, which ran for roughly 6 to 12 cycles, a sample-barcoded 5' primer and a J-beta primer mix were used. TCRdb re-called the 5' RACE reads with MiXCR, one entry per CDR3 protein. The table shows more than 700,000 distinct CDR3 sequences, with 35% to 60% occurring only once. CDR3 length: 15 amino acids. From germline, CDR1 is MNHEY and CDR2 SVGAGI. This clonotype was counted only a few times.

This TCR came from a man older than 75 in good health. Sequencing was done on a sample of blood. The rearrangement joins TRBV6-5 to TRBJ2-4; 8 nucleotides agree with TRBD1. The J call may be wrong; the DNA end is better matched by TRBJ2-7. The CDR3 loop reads CASSPGTGSPYEQYF. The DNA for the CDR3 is TGTGCCAGCAGTCCCGGGACAGGATCTCCCTACGAGCAGTACTTC.